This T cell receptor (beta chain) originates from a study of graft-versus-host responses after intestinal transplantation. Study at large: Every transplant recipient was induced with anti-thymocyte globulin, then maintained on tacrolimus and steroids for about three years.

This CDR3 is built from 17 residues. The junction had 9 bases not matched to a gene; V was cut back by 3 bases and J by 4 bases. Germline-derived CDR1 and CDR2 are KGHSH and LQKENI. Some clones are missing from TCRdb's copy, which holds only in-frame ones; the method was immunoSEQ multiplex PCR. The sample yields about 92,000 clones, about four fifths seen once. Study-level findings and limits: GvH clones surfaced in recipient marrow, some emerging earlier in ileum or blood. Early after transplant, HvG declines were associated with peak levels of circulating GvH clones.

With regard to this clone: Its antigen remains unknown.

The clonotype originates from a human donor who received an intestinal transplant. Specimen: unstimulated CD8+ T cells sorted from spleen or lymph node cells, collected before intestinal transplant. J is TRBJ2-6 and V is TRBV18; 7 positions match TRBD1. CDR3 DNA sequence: TGTGCCAGCTCACCGCGAAGGGGGCGTATCGGGGCCAACGTCCTGACTTTC. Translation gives CASSPRRGRIGANVLTF.